The entry below describes one TCR beta chain. Antigen specificity is unknown. Time point here: pre-sensitization, week 0. Described treatment: therapeutic diphenylcyclopropenone sensitization with weekly scalp DPC. TCRdb re-called the RACE reads with MiXCR, one entry per CDR3 protein. Of a few hundred thousand distinct CDR3 sequences in the sample, 4.5% to 5.5% were seen once. These data belong to a study of human T cells and chemical hapten exposure. Overall study results and limits: Relative to controls, expanded TCRs formed significantly more large CDR3 similarity clusters.

Germline-derived CDR1 and CDR2 are SGHTA and FQGNSA. V lost 1 base and J 2 bases, leaving 15 bases between the germline ends. This CDR3 comprises 16 residues. The V gene is TRBV7-2, the J gene TRBJ2-7; perhaps TRBD1 as D (6 bases). The sample in question was whole blood, obtained in connection with sensitization to the hapten diphenylcyclopropenone (DPC). This clonotype originated in a woman aged 18-35 years with alopecia areata. Some clones in this sample may be carry-over from other donors' samples. The CDR3 nucleotides are TGTGCCAGCAGCTTAGACGGCGCAGGGGTCCCCTACGAGCAGTACTTC. Translating gives CASSLDGAGVPYEQYF.